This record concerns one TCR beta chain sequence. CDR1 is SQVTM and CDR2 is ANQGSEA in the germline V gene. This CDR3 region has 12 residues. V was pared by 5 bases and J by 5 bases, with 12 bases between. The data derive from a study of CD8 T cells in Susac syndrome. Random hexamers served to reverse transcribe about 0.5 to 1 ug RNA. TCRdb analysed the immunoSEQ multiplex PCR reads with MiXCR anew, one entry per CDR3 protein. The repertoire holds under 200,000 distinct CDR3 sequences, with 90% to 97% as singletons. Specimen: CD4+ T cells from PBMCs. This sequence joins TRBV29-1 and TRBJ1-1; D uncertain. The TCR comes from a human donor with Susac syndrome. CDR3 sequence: CSVSRGETEAFF. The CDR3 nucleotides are TGCAGCGTTTCCCGGGGAGAGACTGAAGCTTTCTTT.